These 9 T cell receptor beta chains share one sample of origin, sequenced in a study of blood T cell repertoires in COVID-19. Produced via immunoSEQ multiplex PCR; TCRdb's table is partial and in-frame only. The sample includes approximately 340,000 clones, approximately 82% of them seen just once. Sequenced input: peripheral blood. These TCRs come from a man aged 25 to 40 with active or convalescent COVID-19.

Here the CDR3 DNA reads TGTGCCAGCAGCTTAGTTCAGGCCTACGAGCAGTACTTC. It encodes CASSLVQAYEQYF. J is TRBJ2-7 and V is TRBV11-2, with no clear D. Trimming stripped 1 base from V and 2 bases from J, with 6 bases between. CDR1 and CDR2 (germline): SGHAT, FQNNGV. The CDR3 has 13 amino acids.

The V gene is TRBV7-2, the J gene TRBJ2-1; TRBD2 aligns across 14 bases. V lost 4 bases to trimming and J lost 4 bases; unmatched junction nucleotides: 6. Germline CDR1 and CDR2: SGHTA and FQGNSA. The CDR3 runs 17 residues. Here the CDR3 reads CASSSGTSGRVYNEQFF. The CDR3 nucleotides read TGTGCCAGCAGCTCTGGGACTAGCGGGAGAGTTTACAATGAGCAGTTCTTC.

This sequence joins TRBV28 and TRBJ2-3; 12 bases agree with TRBD2. The CDR3 loop spans 17 amino acids. Germline CDR1 reads MDHEN; CDR2 reads SYDVKM. Germline trimming cut 6 bases from V and 5 bases from J; bases unmatched to any gene: 12. CDR3: CASSPGLTGLAGDTQYF. In DNA form, the CDR3 reads TGTGCCAGCAGCCCTGGACTGACGGGACTAGCGGGAGATACGCAGTATTTT.

This rearrangement joins TRBV30 to TRBJ1-2; D unresolved. Trimming shortened V by 4 bases and J by 5 bases, and 8 bases separated the two germline ends. The germline gives CDR1 GTSNPN, CDR2 SVGIG (reference sequence). This CDR3 comprises 11 residues. CDR3 coding DNA: TGTGCCTGGACGCGTTCTTATGGCTACACCTTC. Amino acids: CAWTRSYGYTF.

The genes are TRBV19 and TRBJ1-2; D may be TRBD1 (6 bases). Looked up from germline, CDR1 is LNHDA and CDR2 is SQIVND (reference sequence). Trimming took off 6 bases at V and 4 bases at J, with 15 bases between the two ends. The CDR3 sequence is 14 residues long. The CDR3 DNA is TGTGCCAGTAGCCCGGGGGGCATTGGCTATGGCTACACCTTC. The encoded protein is CASSPGGIGYGYTF.

This chain joins TRBV18 and TRBJ1-5, with D unresolved. V lost 3 bases, J lost 5 bases, and 8 bases lay in between. This CDR3 is built from 13 residues. Germline V gives CDR1 KGHSH, CDR2 LQKENI. The CDR3 loop reads CASSPSHDQPQHF. In DNA, the CDR3 is TGTGCCAGCTCACCTTCACATGATCAGCCCCAGCATTTT. Using reference TRBV18 and TRBJ1-5 for the parts outside the CDR3, the full variable domain is NAGVMQNPRHLVRRRGQEARLRCSPMKGHSHVYWYRQLPEEGLKFMVYLQKENIIDESGMPKERFSAEFPKEGPSILRIQQVVRGDSAAYFCASSPSHDQPQHFGDGTRLSIL.

The chain is built from TRBV7-8 and TRBJ2-3, with TRBD2 identical over 7 bases. Germline V gene lookup returns CDR1 SGHVS and CDR2 FQNEAQ. The trim removed 4 bases at V and 1 base at J, leaving 5 bases unmatched. CDR3 size: 15 residues. In DNA form, the CDR3 reads TGTGCCAGCAGCTCGACTAGCCGGGGCACAGATACGCAGTATTTT. This codes for CASSSTSRGTDTQYF.

J is TRBJ1-4 and V is TRBV5-6; D not certain. Trimming left V 2 bases short and J 3 bases short, with 8 bases between. Germline V gene sequence: CDR1 SGHDT, CDR2 YYEEEE. This CDR3 has 14 amino acids. The CDR3 protein is CASSLWTANEKLFF. As DNA, the CDR3 is TGTGCCAGCAGCTTATGGACTGCTAATGAAAAACTGTTTTTT.

The chain recombines TRBV29-1 with TRBJ2-1; D is ambiguous. The germline V gene has CDR1 SQVTM and CDR2 ANQGSEA. V was clipped by 2 bases and J by 6 bases, with 8 bases between them. The CDR3 spans 12 residues. In DNA form, the CDR3 reads TGCAGCGTTGAACGAAGCGCCAATGAGCAGTTCTTC. Its translation: CSVERSANEQFF.